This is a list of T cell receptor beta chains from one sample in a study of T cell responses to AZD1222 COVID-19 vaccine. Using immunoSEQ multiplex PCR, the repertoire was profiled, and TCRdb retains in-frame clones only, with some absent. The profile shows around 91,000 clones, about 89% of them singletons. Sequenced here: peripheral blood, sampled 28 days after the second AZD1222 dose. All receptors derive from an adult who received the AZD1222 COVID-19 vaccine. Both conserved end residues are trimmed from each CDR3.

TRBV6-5	ASSYFGGAPDTQY
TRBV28	ASSSRTGSNSPLH
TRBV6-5	ASSPIGDTQY
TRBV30	AWSLGADTQY
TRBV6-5	ASSYSRLGNQPQH
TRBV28	ASSKVGGGYNEQF
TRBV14	ASSQEKARAGYNEQF
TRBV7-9	ASSPGGEREREQF
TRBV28	ASSLPGLALFPSSTDTQY
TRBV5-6	ASSREGLYGYT
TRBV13	ASTLGQSPLH
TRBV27	ASSFRGRAVVDTQY
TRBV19	ASSIVGLAGNEQF
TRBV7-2	ASSLVRTGELF
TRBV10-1	ASSTGTSGYNEQF
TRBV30	AWEQDNNSPLH
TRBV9	ASSVDGDYGYT
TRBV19	ASSIGEMFYEQY
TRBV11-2	ASSLVKAGEAGELF
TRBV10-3	AISDGQVQSPLH
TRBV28	ASSLGGRASYEQY
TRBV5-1	ASSLGTATDTQY
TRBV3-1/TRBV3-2	ASSPADRGRNTEAF
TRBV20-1	SAGVAGAGNTQY
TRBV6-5	ASSSRGLPYEQY
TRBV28	ASSPWGSGGAADTQY
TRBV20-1	SAGTGGEQF
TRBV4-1	ASSPWAGTNEKLF
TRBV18	ASSPQGGWQQNTEAF
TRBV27	ASSLASRVPYNEQF
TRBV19	ASKPGGPADTQY
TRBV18	ASSPRQGNTGELF
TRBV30	AWSKTSVTKNIQY
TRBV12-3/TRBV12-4	ASSFGQGNGYT
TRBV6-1	ASSEARRARQPQH
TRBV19	ASSISQGYEQF
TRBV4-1	ASSQAPSGTLSTYNEQF
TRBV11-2	ASSSLQGNTEAF
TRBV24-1	ATSERAGTSGNNEQF
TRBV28	ASSSGRTGEGRFKNIQY
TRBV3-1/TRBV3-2	ASRGGDTQY
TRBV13	ASSSWGGSAEAF
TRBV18	ASSPREYEQY
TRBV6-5	ASSPYRDSSYEQY
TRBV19	ASSVDSNQPQH
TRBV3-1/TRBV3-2	ASSQELGNGAF
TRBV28	ASSPPGGFRMNTEAF
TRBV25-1	ASSGTGGFQPQH
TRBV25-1	ASSEPGINTIY
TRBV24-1	ATNHLTRGDPYEQY
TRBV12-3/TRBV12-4	ASSSREVGEQY
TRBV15	ATSLDVEQETQY
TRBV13	ASSFSTGSLYEQY
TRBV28	ASSPRGSGNPYNEQF